This TCR beta chain was profiled in a study of CD8 T cells in ankylosing spondylitis. Study observations and caveats: Ankylosing spondylitis blood seemed to carry a telltale TCR beta motif made of eight or nine highly homologous variants. Reactive arthritis synovial fluid and blood previously showed some of these motif variants. The clones that were linked to disease were reported to be significantly enriched in matched synovial fluid samples from ankylosing spondylitis patients.

For TCR beta, libraries came from quantitative 5'-RACE with molecular barcodes. TCRdb processed the 5' RACE reads anew with MiXCR; each CDR3 protein has one entry. The sample contains fewer than 150,000 distinct CDR3 sequences, about 7.3% of which appear only once. The CDR3 is 15 amino acids. V was trimmed by 2 bases and J by 7 bases, leaving 12 bases between them. The germline CDR1 and CDR2 sequences are MNHEY and SMNVEV (reference sequence). This clonotype showed up many times. The antigen is not known. Material: blood, either unsorted or a sorted T cell fraction (not recorded which). The J gene is TRBJ1-6, the V gene TRBV27; a weak D match, TRBD1 (5 bases). This TCR came from a female donor with ankylosing spondylitis or in good health (not recorded which). The CDR3 region has the DNA TGTGCCAGCAGTTTACAGGGTCTTGGCAATTCACCCCTCCACTTT. This translates into CASSLQGLGNSPLHF.